A single sample gave rise to the 27 T cell receptor beta chains below, sequenced in a study of OX40 agonist ivuxolimab in advanced cancers. The method was immunoSEQ multiplex PCR; TCRdb's version includes in-frame clones alone and lacks a portion of them. The table has 42,000 or so clones, 70% to 85% seen once; the top ten hold more than 20%. Sequencing used CD4+ or CD8+ T cells sorted from blood, obtained in a trial of the OX40 agonist ivuxolimab. These TCRs come from an adult with an advanced solid tumor such as melanoma, head and neck, liver or kidney cancer.

This chain links TRBV28 with TRBJ2-5; 7 positions match TRBD2. The tail of the sequence fits TRBJ2-7 better, so the J call may be wrong. The CDR3 contains 15 residues. Germline values: CDR1 MDHEN, CDR2 SYDVKM. The CDR3 reads CASSLAGLGNYEQYF. CDR3 bases: TGTGCCAGCAGTTTGGCAGGACTAGGCAACTACGAGCAGTACTTC.

The V and J genes are TRBV27 and TRBJ1-2, with 7 bases lining up with TRBD1. V shed 3 bases, J shed 0 bases, and the junction held 4 bases outside the gene matches. CDR1 is MNHEY, CDR2 SMNVEV, per germline (reference sequence). The CDR3 spans 15 residues. CDR3 residues: CASSFGGGTNYGYTF. The CDR3 DNA follows: TGTGCCAGCAGTTTCGGAGGGGGCACTAACTATGGCTACACCTTC.

The chain is built from TRBV10-3 and TRBJ2-7; possibly TRBD2 for D (5 bases). In germline, CDR1 is ENHRY, CDR2 SYGVKD. The CDR3 runs to 16 residues. V lost 0 bases and J 0 bases, leaving 12 bases between the germline ends. The CDR3 sequence is CAISESEGVFSYEQYF. The CDR3 bases are TGTGCCATCAGTGAGTCTGAGGGAGTGTTCTCCTACGAGCAGTACTTC.

The chain joins TRBV27 to TRBJ1-3; 8 nucleotides agree with TRBD1. This CDR3 comprises 11 residues. Germline V gene data show CDR1 as MNHEY and CDR2 as SMNVEV (reference sequence). V lost 6 bases and J lost 8; bases outside the gene matches: 0. The CDR3 nucleotides are TGTGCCAGCAGACAGGGGGACACCATATATTTT. Translation: CASRQGDTIYF.

This clone is labeled medium-sized. The rearrangement uses TRBV7-9 and TRBJ1-6; 7 bases map to TRBD1. V shed 5 bases and J 7 bases; nucleotides not matched to a gene: 8. From germline, CDR1 is SEHNR and CDR2 FQNEAQ (reference sequence). This CDR3 is built from 15 residues. In DNA form, the CDR3 reads TGTGCCAGCAGCGGAACGGACAGGTCAAATTCACCCCTCCACTTT. Translating it yields CASSGTDRSNSPLHF.

The chain has TRBV2 and TRBJ2-1; D remains unclear. CDR3 length: 14 residues. Trimming pared 3 bases from V and 8 bases from J, leaving 14 bases between. The germline V gene encodes CDR1 SNHLY and CDR2 FYNNEI. The DNA for the CDR3 is TGTGCCAGCAGTGATGTAGAAAGCACGGATGAGCAGTTCTTC. Its protein product is CASSDVESTDEQFF.

Note on this clone: One end of the junction fails to match germline, which may point to a read error. This chain connects TRBV7-7 to TRBJ2-5; 11 bases map to TRBD2. The CDR3 runs 17 residues. Germline CDR1 reads SSHAT; CDR2 reads FNYEAQ (reference sequence). CDR3 loop: CASSSTPLAGVGETQYF. The CDR3 bases are TGTGCTAGCAGCTCGACCCCACTAGCGGGGGTGGGGGAGACCCAGTACTTC.

J is TRBJ2-3 and V is TRBV7-8; D gene ambiguous. This CDR3 comprises 12 residues. Trimming took off 8 bases at V and 6 bases at J, with 12 bases between the two ends. Per germline, CDR1 SGHVS and CDR2 FQNEAQ. The CDR3 loop is CASGRPADTQYF. As DNA, the CDR3 is TGTGCCAGCGGACGTCCCGCGGATACGCAGTATTTT.

This clone was seen just once. The V gene is TRBV6-5, the J gene TRBJ1-2; a weak D match, TRBD1 (5 bases). The length of the CDR3 is 14 residues. V was cut by 3 bases and J by 4 bases, with 12 bases left in between. Germline lookup yields CDR1 MNHEY and CDR2 SVGAGI. CDR3 residues: CASSYGQGLYGYTF. The CDR3 DNA follows: TGTGCCAGCAGTTATGGCCAGGGTCTCTATGGCTACACCTTC.

V and J are TRBV19 and TRBJ1-5, with D possibly TRBD1 on 6 matching bases. The germline V gene encodes CDR1 LNHDA and CDR2 SQIVND (reference sequence). The V end lost 2 bases, the J end lost 6 bases, and 17 bases lay between the germline ends. The CDR3 covers 16 residues. In DNA form, the CDR3 reads TGTGCCAGTAGTATAACCTCCGCGGGGGCCGTTCAGCCCCAGCATTTT. Amino acids: CASSITSAGAVQPQHF.

V gene TRBV7-8 combines with J gene TRBJ2-1; D not resolved. Germline V lookup: CDR1 SGHVS, CDR2 FQNEAQ. Trimming removed 1 base at V and 2 bases at J, with 6 bases between. The CDR3 loop spans 14 amino acids. CDR3 bases: TGTGCCAGCAGCTTAGGTCTAGCCTACAATGAGCAGTTCTTC. Its protein is CASSLGLAYNEQFF.

The chain combines TRBV15 with TRBJ2-3; possible D gene TRBD2, 6 bases. The CDR3 loop spans 17 amino acids. With 0 bases removed from V and 2 bases from J, the gap between germline ends came to 15 bases. Germline-derived CDR1 and CDR2 are LNHNV and YYDKDF (reference sequence). In nucleotides, the CDR3 is TGTGCCACCAGCAGAGAAGGTGGGGACTGGCTCACAGATACGCAGTATTTT. This sequence encodes CATSREGGDWLTDTQYF.

J is TRBJ2-2 and V is TRBV7-2, with 7 nucleotides matching TRBD1. Trimming removed 4 bases from V and 6 bases from J; junction bases left unmatched: 5. Germline CDR1 SGHTA, CDR2 FQGNSA. The CDR3 has 14 residues. The CDR3 loop is CASSYDRVAGELFF. For the CDR3, the DNA is TGTGCCAGCAGCTATGACAGGGTTGCCGGGGAGCTGTTTTTT.

The table lists this clone with a few counts. The rearrangement joins TRBV19 to TRBJ2-7, with D tentatively TRBD1 or TRBD2 (5 bases each). V lost 5 bases and J lost 1, with 12 bases in between. Per the germline V gene, CDR1 is LNHDA and CDR2 is SQIVND (reference sequence). The CDR3 contains 14 residues. The chain's CDR3 is CASSARDGSYEQYF. As DNA, the CDR3 is TGTGCCAGTAGTGCTCGGGACGGATCCTACGAGCAGTACTTC.

Only a few counts were recorded for this clone. The rearrangement uses TRBV30 and TRBJ1-1; no definite D call. This CDR3 is built from 14 residues. Per germline, CDR1 GTSNPN and CDR2 SVGIG (reference sequence). The V end lost 2 bases, the J end lost 5 bases, and 15 bases lay between the germline ends. The CDR3 DNA reads TGTGCCTGGAGTCCTCCGCCGGGCGGGACTGAAGCTTTCTTT. Protein sequence: CAWSPPPGGTEAFF.

The gene calls are TRBV30 and TRBJ2-6; TRBD1 might be the D (5 bases). The V and J ends lost 3 bases and 4 bases respectively, with 10 bases between them. The CDR3 sequence is 14 residues long. The germline V gene encodes CDR1 GTSNPN and CDR2 SVGIG (reference sequence). CDR3 in DNA: TGTGCCTGGAGGGCAGGGCCCGGGGCCAACGTCCTGACTTTC. It is translated as CAWRAGPGANVLTF.

Only a few counts were recorded for this clone. The rearrangement uses TRBV20-1 and TRBJ2-1, with unresolved D. Trimming removed 6 bases from V and 8 bases from J, with 11 bases in between. Germline values: CDR1 DFQATT, CDR2 SNEGSKA (reference sequence). The CDR3 has 11 residues. CDR3 protein: CSAPNADEQFF. In nucleotides, the CDR3 is TGCAGTGCGCCGAATGCGGATGAGCAGTTCTTC.

By its share, this clone is medium-sized. The chain carries TRBV19 and TRBJ2-2, with D uncertain. The CDR3 contains 15 residues. V was shortened by 3 bases and J by 6 bases, with 14 bases between the two germline ends. Looked up from germline, CDR1 is LNHDA and CDR2 is SQIVND (reference sequence). The CDR3 DNA reads as TGTGCCAGTAGTATTATAGGGTTAAACCCCGGGGAGCTGTTTTTT. This encodes CASSIIGLNPGELFF.

This clone was seen a handful of times. The CDR3 DNA reads as TGCAGCGTTGAAGACCCCCTTACAGGGACGGGCTACGAGCAGTACTTC. This encodes CSVEDPLTGTGYEQYF. The J gene is TRBJ2-7, the V gene TRBV29-1; possibly TRBD1 for D (6 bases). Trimming took 0 bases from V and 3 from J, leaving 18 bases between them. From germline, CDR1 is SQVTM and CDR2 ANQGSEA. CDR3 length equals 16 residues.

The V call is TRBV19, the J call TRBJ1-1; a possible D gene is TRBD1 (6 bases). The V end lost 1 base, the J end lost 8 bases, and 14 bases lay between the germline ends. The CDR3 has 14 amino acids. Germline V gene sequence: CDR1 LNHDA, CDR2 SQIVND (reference sequence). This chain's CDR3 is CASSIGDNLREAFF. The CDR3 DNA is TGTGCCAGTAGTATAGGGGACAATTTGAGAGAAGCTTTCTTT. Filled out from reference TRBV19 and TRBJ1-1, the complete variable domain reads DGGITQSPKYLFRKEGQNVTLSCEQNLNHDAMYWYRQDPGQGLRLIYYSQIVNDFQKGDIAEGYSVSREKKESFPLTVTSAQKNPTAFYLCASSIGDNLREAFFGQGTRLTVV.

This clone is labeled as large. The chain joins TRBV7-3 to TRBJ2-2; 7 bases map to TRBD1. Germline V lookup: CDR1 SGHTA, CDR2 FQGTGA. The CDR3 extends over 13 amino acids. Trimming cost V 3 bases and J 6 bases; bases outside gene matches: 1. CDR3 in amino acids: CASSFGTAGELFF. The CDR3 coding sequence is TGTGCCAGCAGCTTTGGGACAGCCGGGGAGCTGTTTTTT.

The chain joins TRBV5-1 to TRBJ1-5; D uncertain. Deletions cut 4 bases from V and 0 bases from J, with 20 bases between. Looked up from germline, CDR1 is SGHRS and CDR2 is YFSETQ. The CDR3 length is 18 residues. CDR3: CASSKGPAEMYSNQPQHF. CDR3 sequence (DNA): TGCGCCAGCAGCAAAGGACCCGCCGAGATGTATAGCAATCAGCCCCAGCATTTT.

The rearrangement joins TRBV5-1 to TRBJ1-1; TRBD1 aligns across 7 bases. V shed 4 bases, J shed 6 bases, and the junction held 12 bases outside the gene matches. The CDR3 is 15 residues long. The germline CDR1 and CDR2 sequences are SGHRS and YFSETQ. CDR3 amino acids: CASSPRQGTGSEAFF. The CDR3 coding sequence is TGCGCCAGCAGCCCTAGACAGGGTACCGGCTCTGAAGCTTTCTTT.

V usage is TRBV7-6 and J usage is TRBJ2-7; D unresolved. CDR3 length: 13 amino acids. The germline V gene has CDR1 SGHVS and CDR2 FNYEAQ. V lost 5 bases and J 7 bases, leaving 15 bases between the germline ends. The CDR3 DNA follows: TGTGCCAGCAGCCGAGATACCGACCGAGAGCAGTACTTC. It is translated as CASSRDTDREQYF.

The chain carries TRBV7-9 and TRBJ2-5, with TRBD2 identical over 13 bases. Germline CDR1 and CDR2: SEHNR and FQNEAQ (reference sequence). CDR3 length: 15 amino acids. Trimming took 5 bases from V and 5 from J; bases not matched to a gene: 5. The CDR3 region has the DNA TGTGCCAGCAGCGAGACTAGCGGGAGGAGGGAGACCCAGTACTTC. It translates to CASSETSGRRETQYF.

The chain couples TRBV4-1 to TRBJ1-6, with no clear D. Trimming pared 0 bases from V and 6 bases from J, leaving 9 bases between. The CDR3 consists of 15 residues. The germline V gene has CDR1 MGHRA and CDR2 YSYEKL. CDR3 in DNA: TGCGCCAGCAGCCAAGATGGACGGATTAATTCACCCCTCCACTTT. It encodes CASSQDGRINSPLHF.

The chain has TRBV7-9 and TRBJ2-3; 10 bases map to TRBD2. V dropped 2 bases and J dropped 6; count of bases not matched to a gene: 14. Per germline, CDR1 SEHNR and CDR2 FQNEAQ (reference sequence). The CDR3 is made up of 18 amino acids. The chain's CDR3 is CASSLFLGVASGSDTQYF. For the CDR3, the DNA is TGTGCCAGCAGCTTATTTCTGGGGGTAGCTAGCGGGAGCGATACGCAGTATTTT.